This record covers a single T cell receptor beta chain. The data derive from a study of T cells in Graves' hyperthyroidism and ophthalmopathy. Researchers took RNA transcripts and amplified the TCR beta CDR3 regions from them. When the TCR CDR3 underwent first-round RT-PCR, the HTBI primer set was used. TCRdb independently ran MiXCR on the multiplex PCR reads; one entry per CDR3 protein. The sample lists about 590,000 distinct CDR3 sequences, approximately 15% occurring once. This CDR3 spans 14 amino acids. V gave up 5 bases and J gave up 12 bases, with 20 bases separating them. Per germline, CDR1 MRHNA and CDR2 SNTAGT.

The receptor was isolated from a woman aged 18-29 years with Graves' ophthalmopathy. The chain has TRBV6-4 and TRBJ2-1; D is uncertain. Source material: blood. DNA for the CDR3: TGTGCCAGCAGTTTACCGGGTAAACTCATGGGGCAGTTCTTC. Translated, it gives CASSLPGKLMGQFF.